The 25 T cell receptor beta chains in this list originate from one sample, sequenced in a study of blood T cells in healthy people across ages. For the second PCR, which ran for about 7 to 11 cycles, a sample-barcoded 5' primer and a J-beta primer mix were used. From the 5' RACE reads, TCRdb called clonotypes with MiXCR, one entry per CDR3 protein. This table holds hundreds of thousands of distinct CDR3 sequences, roughly two fifths found once. Sequences were obtained from blood. The source of these receptors is a man older than 75 in good health.

The chain has TRBV10-3 and TRBJ1-2, with D unresolved. This CDR3 is built from 16 residues. Germline values: CDR1 ENHRY, CDR2 SYGVKD. V gave up 6 bases and J gave up 3 bases, with 20 bases separating them. As DNA, the CDR3 is TGTGCCATCAGCGAAACAAGACACCCTCTGGACTATGGCTACACCTTC. Amino acids: CAISETRHPLDYGYTF.

Many counts were recorded for this clonotype. The gene calls are TRBV7-2 and TRBJ1-1; D unresolved. V dropped 1 base and J dropped 8 bases, with 11 bases sitting between them. Germline V CDR1 and CDR2: SGHTA, FQGNSA. The CDR3 is made up of 13 amino acids. For the CDR3, the DNA is TGTGCCAGCAGCTTAGATTTTAAACAGGAAGCTTTCTTT. Encoded protein: CASSLDFKQEAFF.

The CDR3 protein is CAISGTGTSDDADTQYF. DNA of the CDR3: TGTGCCATCAGTGGGACCGGGACTAGCGATGACGCAGATACGCAGTATTTT. V and J are TRBV10-3 and TRBJ2-3, with TRBD2 matching over 10 bases. CDR3 length equals 17 residues. CDR1 and CDR2 from the germline V gene are ENHRY and SYGVKD. The junction had 11 bases not matched to a gene; V was cut back by 4 bases and J by 4 bases.

The chain employs TRBV7-2 and TRBJ2-3, with a tentative D call TRBD1 (6 bases). The CDR3 consists of 17 residues. V was pared by 4 bases and J by 4 bases, with 21 bases between. CDR1 is SGHTA, CDR2 FQGNSA, per germline. In DNA form, the CDR3 reads TGTGCCAGCAGCTCCCCCGGGGTGGCGACAGGACCAGATACGCAGTATTTT. This codes for CASSSPGVATGPDTQYF.

The chain links TRBV20-1 to TRBJ2-1; 9 bases are shared with TRBD2. Germline V gene data show CDR1 as DFQATT and CDR2 as SNEGSKA (reference sequence). The ends lost 3 bases at V and 8 bases at J; junction bases unmatched: 17. This CDR3 is 17 amino acids long. In DNA form, the CDR3 reads TGCAGTGCTAGTCCCCTAGCGGGGACCCTATTGGCATATGAGCAGTTCTTC. Its protein is CSASPLAGTLLAYEQFF.

This clonotype was counted at least ten times. The V gene is TRBV7-2, the J gene TRBJ2-5; D is unresolved. V was cut by 1 base and J by 7 bases, with 13 bases left in between. This CDR3 has 14 residues. In germline, CDR1 is SGHTA, CDR2 FQGNSA. In nucleotides, the CDR3 is TGTGCCAGCAGCTTAGAGGGTTTTCATCCGACCCAGTACTTC. This codes for CASSLEGFHPTQYF.

Regarding this clonotype: One end of the junction varies from germline; a read error may be responsible. The V gene is TRBV7-2, the J gene TRBJ2-3, with no clear D. This CDR3 spans 14 amino acids. Per germline, CDR1 SGHTA and CDR2 FQGNSA. CDR3: CASTLDVLTDTQYF. The CDR3 DNA is TGTGCCAGCACCTTAGATGTGTTGACAGATACGCAGTATTTT.

The rearrangement uses TRBV4-2 and TRBJ1-4, with 7 positions matching TRBD1. The length of the CDR3 is 17 residues. Germline V gene data show CDR1 as LGHNA and CDR2 as YNFKEQ. Germline trimming cut 4 bases from V and 0 bases from J; bases unmatched to any gene: 8. CDR3 region: CASSPRQGPTTNEKLFF. Written as DNA, the CDR3 is TGTGCCAGCAGCCCCCGACAGGGACCGACAACTAATGAAAAACTGTTTTTT.

The rearrangement joins TRBV7-2 to TRBJ2-5; D may be TRBD2 (6 bases). The V gene's germline CDR1 is SGHTA and CDR2 FQGNSA. CDR3 length: 16 amino acids. With 0 bases removed from V and 0 bases from J, the gap between germline ends came to 11 bases. The CDR3 reads CASSLATSGYQETQYF. DNA for the CDR3: TGTGCCAGCAGCTTAGCAACGAGCGGGTACCAAGAGACCCAGTACTTC.

The chain uses TRBV7-9 and TRBJ2-1; possibly TRBD2 for D (7 bases). Germline loops: CDR1 SEHNR, CDR2 FQNEAQ (reference sequence). V was cut by 4 bases and J by 4 bases, with 20 bases left in between. CDR3 length equals 17 residues. CDR3 DNA: TGTGCCAGCAGCTCTATGGGGGGGGGGCAAGGGTACAATGAGCAGTTCTTC. Its translation: CASSSMGGGQGYNEQFF.

This clonotype has just a few counts. The chain joins TRBV24-1 to TRBJ2-7; 9 nucleotides line up with TRBD2. Germline CDR1 is KGHDR and CDR2 is SFDVKD. The CDR3 totals 15 residues. V shed 4 bases and J 2 bases; nucleotides not matched to a gene: 5. The CDR3 region is CATSELAGATYEQYF. For the CDR3, the DNA is TGTGCCACCAGTGAACTAGCGGGCGCTACCTACGAGCAGTACTTC.

In this sample, this clonotype turned up a few times. This sequence joins TRBV6-2 or TRBV6-3 and TRBJ1-5, with a weak D call TRBD1 (5 bases). Trimming shortened V by 7 bases and J by 0 bases, and 16 bases separated the two germline ends. CDR1 is MNHEY, CDR2 SVGEGT, per germline. The CDR3 is made up of 16 amino acids. CDR3 sequence: CASTYSTGVSNQPQHF. CDR3 in DNA: TGTGCCAGCACCTACTCGACGGGGGTTAGCAATCAGCCCCAGCATTTT.

This chain links TRBV28 with TRBJ2-1; no clear D gene. CDR1 MDHEN and CDR2 SYDVKM come from the germline V gene. The CDR3 is 13 residues long. Trimming pared 2 bases from V and 10 bases from J, leaving 12 bases between. CDR3 in amino acids: CASSLPVISEQFF. The DNA of the CDR3 is TGTGCCAGCAGTTTACCGGTTATATCGGAGCAGTTCTTC.

This clonotype occurred a few times. The chain recombines TRBV12-3 or TRBV12-4 with TRBJ1-6; D gene uncertain. The CDR3 contains 13 residues. V was trimmed by 4 bases and J by 10 bases, leaving 11 bases between them. CDR3 DNA sequence: TGTGCCAGCAGTTCTGCGCGGCGGTCACCCCTCCACTTT. It is translated as CASSSARRSPLHF.

Only one count was recorded for this clonotype. This sequence joins TRBV29-1 and TRBJ2-5, with a tentative D call TRBD1 (5 bases). V gave up 3 bases and J gave up 9 bases, with 14 bases separating them. Germline CDR1 reads SQVTM; CDR2 reads ANQGSEA. The CDR3 is 12 residues long. Here the CDR3 reads CSVEWGPRAQYF. The CDR3 DNA reads TGCAGCGTTGAGTGGGGCCCCAGGGCCCAGTACTTC.

This clonotype was observed a few times. The rearrangement links TRBV7-2 to TRBJ1-2; D might be TRBD1 (5 bases). Germline assignment: CDR1 SGHTA and CDR2 FQGNSA. The CDR3 covers 15 residues. V was trimmed by 5 bases and J by 8 bases, leaving 21 bases between them. CDR3: CASSDSLSTTEGYTF. The CDR3, as DNA: TGTGCCAGCAGCGACAGCTTATCCACAACGGAAGGCTACACCTTC.

In DNA form, the CDR3 reads TGCAGTGCTAGAGAAGGTTGGATGGATCAGCCCCAGCATTTT. It encodes CSAREGWMDQPQHF. The J gene is TRBJ1-5, the V gene TRBV20-1; D remains unclear. Trimming left V 0 bases short and J 5 bases short, with 11 bases between. CDR1 DFQATT and CDR2 SNEGSKA come from the germline V gene (reference sequence). CDR3 length: 14 residues.

The DNA for the CDR3 is TGCGCCAGCAGCCAAGATTTTGGTAGCGGGAGGCTCAACACCGGGGAGCTGTTTTTT. This translates into CASSQDFGSGRLNTGELFF. The chain links TRBV4-3 to TRBJ2-2, with 10 bases identical to TRBD2. Looked up from germline, CDR1 is LGHNA and CDR2 is YSLEER. The ends lost 0 bases at V and 2 bases at J; junction bases unmatched: 9. This CDR3 is built from 19 residues.

This clonotype was counted between two and nine times. CDR3 sequence (DNA): TGTGCCAGCAGCCCGCCCTCTCTACAAGCCAAAAACATTCAGTACTTC. Protein: CASSPPSLQAKNIQYF. The rearrangement links TRBV7-2 to TRBJ2-4, with D uncertain. The germline gives CDR1 SGHTA, CDR2 FQGNSA. CDR3 size: 16 residues. With 5 bases removed from V and 0 bases from J, the gap between germline ends came to 14 bases.

This clonotype was picked up many times. The genes are TRBV6-5 and TRBJ1-6; D remains ambiguous. V was cut by 8 bases and J by 8 bases, with 13 bases left in between. CDR1 is MNHEY, CDR2 SVGAGI, per germline. The CDR3 is 13 residues long. CDR3 amino acids: CASRRGAYSPLHF. For the CDR3, the DNA is TGTGCCAGCCGCCGGGGTGCGTATTCACCCCTCCACTTT.

The V gene is TRBV11-2, the J gene TRBJ2-1, with D possibly matching TRBD2 (7 bases). V lost 1 base and J lost 9, with 16 bases in between. The CDR3 extends over 15 amino acids. Germline CDR1 SGHAT, CDR2 FQNNGV. CDR3 nucleotide sequence: TGTGCCAGCAGCTTAGTGGGGGGGGCGGTGTGTGAGCAGTTCTTC. Translating it yields CASSLVGGAVCEQFF.

CDR3 region: CASSPVRSGRANEQFF. The CDR3 DNA reads as TGTGCCAGCAGCCCCGTAAGAAGCGGGAGGGCGAATGAGCAGTTCTTC. The gene calls are TRBV7-3 and TRBJ2-1; 10 bases map to TRBD2. Losses at the gene ends were 5 bases for V and 7 bases for J; bases not matched to a gene: 11. Germline CDR1 is SGHTA and CDR2 is FQGTGA. The CDR3 has 16 amino acids.

This clonotype has only a few counts. V is TRBV4-3 and J is TRBJ2-7; D may be TRBD1 (7 bases). V lost 1 base and J 3 bases, leaving 13 bases between the germline ends. This CDR3 has 15 amino acids. CDR1 is LGHNA, CDR2 YSLEER, per germline. CDR3 bases: TGCGCCAGCAGCCAAGGACAGGGAGGATTCTACGAGCAGTACTTC. This encodes CASSQGQGGFYEQYF.

The V call is TRBV7-8, the J call TRBJ1-5; no clear D. The germline V and J ends were trimmed by 3 bases and 5 bases, with 14 bases remaining between them. Germline CDR1 and CDR2: SGHVS and FQNEAQ. The CDR3 sequence is 15 residues long. The CDR3 bases are TGTGCCAGCAGCTTTTCTGACGGCTCCGATCAGCCCCAGCATTTT. Encoded protein: CASSFSDGSDQPQHF.

As to this clonotype: Sequence at one end of the junction differs from germline and may be a read error. The rearrangement joins TRBV6-5 to TRBJ2-5; tentatively, D is TRBD2 (6 bases). Germline CDR1 reads MNHEY; CDR2 reads SVGAGI. The CDR3 has 15 residues. Here the CDR3 reads CVSTRRGTRTETQYF. CDR3 nucleotides: TGTGTCAGCACAAGGCGGGGAACGAGGACAGAGACCCAGTACTTC.